This passage covers 29 T cell receptor beta chains from one sample sequenced in a study of blood T cell repertoires in COVID-19. TCRdb's copy holds only in-frame clones and misses some; the assay was immunoSEQ multiplex PCR. In the table there are roughly 200,000 clones, more than 80% of which are singletons. The material sequenced was PBMCs or T cells enriched from blood (not recorded which). These receptors all come from a middle-aged man who had recovered from COVID-19.

The chain combines TRBV2 with TRBJ1-4, with TRBD1 matching over 9 bases. CDR1 is SNHLY, CDR2 FYNNEI, per germline. V lost 2 bases, J lost 5 bases, and 6 bases stayed unmatched. The CDR3 consists of 16 residues. The CDR3: CASSELSGTGNEKLFF. The CDR3 DNA follows: TGTGCCAGCAGTGAATTAAGCGGGACAGGGAATGAAAAACTGTTTTTT.

The table lists this clone with a count of one. The V gene is TRBV25-1, the J gene TRBJ2-7, with 8 bases identical to TRBD1. Germline V gives CDR1 MGHDK, CDR2 SYGVNS. V shed 6 bases, J shed 1 base, and the junction held 5 bases outside the gene matches. CDR3 length: 14 amino acids. This CDR3 reads CASSGQGRSYEQYF. The CDR3 DNA follows: TGTGCCAGCAGCGGACAGGGTCGGTCCTACGAGCAGTACTTC.

The table lists this clone with a few counts. The J gene is TRBJ2-7, the V gene TRBV24-1; no firm D call. CDR3 length: 14 amino acids. In germline, CDR1 is KGHDR, CDR2 SFDVKD. The V end lost 6 bases, the J end lost 12 bases, and 23 bases lay between the germline ends. CDR3 DNA: TGTGCCACCAGTCCCCCGGAGAAGTACACCGGTCGGTACTTC. Protein product: CATSPPEKYTGRYF.

The chain uses TRBV27 and TRBJ2-2; 13 nucleotides match TRBD2. The CDR3 sequence is 15 residues long. The trim removed 6 bases at V and 4 bases at J, leaving 2 bases unmatched. CDR1 and CDR2 (germline): MNHEY, SMNVEV (reference sequence). CDR3 amino acids: CASSTSGRATGELFF. The CDR3 nucleotides are TGTGCCAGCAGCACTAGCGGGAGGGCCACCGGGGAGCTGTTTTTT.

This rearrangement joins TRBV3-1 (or the pseudogene TRBV3-2) to TRBJ1-1, with D hard to call. The CDR3 is 15 residues long. The germline V gene encodes CDR1 LGHDT and CDR2 YNNKEL (reference sequence). Trimming took 2 bases from V and 7 from J, leaving 17 bases between them. The CDR3 loop reads CASSQMRSRANEAFF. CDR3 bases: TGTGCCAGCAGCCAAATGAGATCGCGGGCGAATGAAGCTTTCTTT.

This sequence joins TRBV27 and TRBJ2-7, with 9 bases aligning to TRBD1. Trimming removed 8 bases from V and 4 bases from J; junction bases left unmatched: 6. This CDR3 has 13 residues. The germline CDR1 and CDR2 sequences are MNHEY and SMNVEV (reference sequence). The CDR3 here is CASQRDRAYEQYF. DNA of the CDR3: TGTGCCAGCCAACGGGACAGGGCATACGAGCAGTACTTC.

The V call is TRBV28, the J call TRBJ2-1; 9 bases map to TRBD1. The CDR3 contains 15 residues. Germline-derived CDR1 and CDR2 are MDHEN and SYDVKM. The V segment lost 5 bases and the J segment 4 bases; nucleotides outside the gene matches: 6. CDR3 in DNA: TGTGCCAGCAGTACCGGGACAGGGCCTTACAATGAGCAGTTCTTC. Translated: CASSTGTGPYNEQFF.

The V call is TRBV5-4, the J call TRBJ2-5, with D possibly TRBD2 on 6 matching bases. Germline V gene lookup returns CDR1 SGHNT and CDR2 YYREEE (reference sequence). CDR3 length: 14 amino acids. V was clipped by 2 bases and J by 2 bases, with 10 bases between them. The CDR3 protein is CASSFGGIQETQYF. The CDR3 DNA reads TGTGCCAGCAGCTTTGGCGGGATTCAAGAGACCCAGTACTTC. Full variable domain (rest looked up from reference TRBV5-4 and TRBJ2-5): ETGVTQSPTHLIKTRGQQVTLRCSSQSGHNTVSWYQQALGQGPQFIFQYYREEENGRGNFPPRFSGLQFPNYSSELNVNALELDDSALYLCASSFGGIQETQYFGPGTRLLVL.

The rearrangement links TRBV4-2 to TRBJ2-1, with TRBD2 as a possible D gene (6 bases). V shed 4 bases and J shed 4 bases, with 11 bases lying between them. The CDR3 sequence is 14 residues long. The germline CDR1 and CDR2 sequences are LGHNA and YNFKEQ. In nucleotides, the CDR3 is TGTGCCAGCAGCCGCGCGGGACTTTACAATGAGCAGTTCTTC. Translating gives CASSRAGLYNEQFF.

The V and J genes are TRBV24-1 and TRBJ2-1; D possibly corresponds to TRBD2 (6 bases). Germline assignment: CDR1 KGHDR and CDR2 SFDVKD. The CDR3 runs 11 residues. V lost 8 bases to trimming and J lost 7 bases, with 8 bases between them. The CDR3 spells CATTAGNEQFF. CDR3 nucleotide sequence: TGTGCCACCACCGCGGGGAATGAGCAGTTCTTC.

This chain connects TRBV9 to TRBJ1-3; the match to TRBD1 covers 9 bases. The junction had 8 bases not matched to a gene; V was cut back by 4 bases and J by 0 bases. This CDR3 comprises 17 residues. CDR1 is SGDLS, CDR2 YYNGEE, per germline. The CDR3 sequence is CASSRTGVRLSGNTIYF. Written as DNA, the CDR3 is TGTGCCAGCAGCCGGACAGGGGTACGACTCTCTGGAAACACCATATATTTT.

The V and J genes are TRBV27 and TRBJ1-6, with TRBD1 matching over 10 bases. The CDR3 is 13 residues long. CDR1 is MNHEY, CDR2 SMNVEV, per germline (reference sequence). V was clipped by 7 bases and J by 7 bases; unmatched bases: 1. CDR3 coding DNA: TGTGCCAGCAAGGGACAGGGGAATTCACCCCTCCACTTT. Its protein is CASKGQGNSPLHF.

The J gene is TRBJ1-5, the V gene TRBV4-1; D gene unclear. Germline V gene sequence: CDR1 MGHRA, CDR2 YSYEKL. The germline V and J ends were trimmed by 4 bases and 7 bases, with 17 bases remaining between them. The CDR3 is 15 amino acids. The CDR3 bases are TGCGCCAGCAGCCGTAGCCGGGGTCCGGAGCAGCCCCAGCATTTT. This translates into CASSRSRGPEQPQHF.

The gene calls are TRBV27 and TRBJ2-1, with D possibly matching TRBD1 (5 bases). With 2 bases removed from V and 11 bases from J, the gap between germline ends came to 10 bases. Per the germline V gene, CDR1 is MNHEY and CDR2 is SMNVEV (reference sequence). CDR3 length: 12 amino acids. The CDR3 region has the DNA TGTGCCAGCAGTTTAGGGGTGGGGCAGCAGTTCTTC. Amino acid sequence: CASSLGVGQQFF.

The chain is built from TRBV5-4 and TRBJ2-2; TRBD1 aligns across 11 bases. CDR3 length: 16 residues. The J segment lost 4 bases and the V segment lost 2 bases, leaving 4 bases of the junction unmatched. From germline, CDR1 is SGHNT and CDR2 YYREEE (reference sequence). The CDR3 loop reads CASSLGTGGFTGELFF. CDR3 DNA: TGTGCCAGCAGCTTAGGGACAGGGGGATTCACCGGGGAGCTGTTTTTT.

V and J are TRBV10-3 and TRBJ1-6; 7 nucleotides agree with TRBD1. The CDR3 covers 14 residues. Trimming took 6 bases from V and 5 from J; bases not matched to a gene: 4. Germline CDR1 is ENHRY and CDR2 is SYGVKD. The CDR3 is CAIRGDSNNSPLHF. The CDR3 region has the DNA TGTGCCATCAGGGGGGACAGTAATAATTCACCCCTCCACTTT.

This chain connects TRBV10-3 to TRBJ2-7; TRBD1 matches 8 bases. Germline V gene sequence: CDR1 ENHRY, CDR2 SYGVKD. Unmatched junction bases numbered 6, after V lost 3 bases and J lost 5 bases. This CDR3 is 14 amino acids long. The CDR3 region is CAISDRKTGDEQYF. The DNA of the CDR3 is TGTGCCATCAGTGATCGGAAGACAGGGGACGAGCAGTACTTC.

This chain connects TRBV9 to TRBJ2-1; maybe TRBD2 (7 bases). This CDR3 spans 16 amino acids. V lost 1 base to trimming and J lost 3 bases, with 14 bases between them. Germline V gene data show CDR1 as SGDLS and CDR2 as YYNGEE. The CDR3 protein is CASSVPQGTNYNEQFF. The CDR3 DNA reads as TGTGCCAGCAGCGTACCCCAGGGGACTAACTACAATGAGCAGTTCTTC.

This clone occurred a few times. The chain has TRBV6-5 and TRBJ2-7, with 9 positions matching TRBD2. J lost 0 bases, V lost 6 bases, and 6 bases had no gene match. The CDR3 is 15 residues long. Germline lookup yields CDR1 MNHEY and CDR2 SVGAGI. CDR3 sequence (DNA): TGTGCCAGCAGCCTCACTAGCGGGTCCTCCTACGAGCAGTACTTC. This sequence encodes CASSLTSGSSYEQYF.

In nucleotides, the CDR3 is TGTGCCAGCAGCCGAACAGCTAACACTGAAGCTTTCTTT. This translates into CASSRTANTEAFF. V is TRBV14 and J is TRBJ1-1, with unresolved D. Deletions cut 4 bases from V and 2 bases from J, with 8 bases between. CDR1 is SGHDN, CDR2 FVKESK, per germline. There are 13 residues in the CDR3.

The chain uses TRBV2 and TRBJ2-5; maybe TRBD2 (5 bases). There are 14 residues in the CDR3. Trimming left V 8 bases short and J 3 bases short, with 16 bases between. The V gene's germline CDR1 is SNHLY and CDR2 FYNNEI. In DNA form, the CDR3 reads TGTGCCAGCGCTACGTTGGGAGCAGAAGAGACCCAGTACTTC. Translating gives CASATLGAEETQYF.

The chain has TRBV11-1 and TRBJ2-1; 8 nucleotides line up with TRBD1. Per the germline V gene, CDR1 is SGHAT and CDR2 is FQDESV (reference sequence). With V trimmed by 5 bases and J by 7 bases, 7 bases remained unmatched. The length of the CDR3 is 14 residues. The CDR3 DNA sequence: TGTGCCAGCAGCACCAACAGGGGGAGGAATGAGCAGTTCTTC. Protein product: CASSTNRGRNEQFF.

This rearrangement joins TRBV27 to TRBJ1-2; no clear D. The V gene's germline CDR1 is MNHEY and CDR2 SMNVEV (reference sequence). Trimming took 4 bases from V and 7 from J, leaving 13 bases between them. The CDR3 covers 13 residues. The CDR3 spells CASSSRGGSGYTF. CDR3 sequence (DNA): TGTGCCAGCAGTTCCCGAGGAGGGAGTGGCTACACCTTC.

The chain combines TRBV2 with TRBJ2-1, with D unclear. Germline loops: CDR1 SNHLY, CDR2 FYNNEI. The CDR3 length is 16 residues. The ends were cut back, 0 bases at V and 0 bases at J, with 9 bases in the middle. The CDR3 region has the DNA TGTGCCAGCAGTGAAGCGCAGGAACGCTCCTACAATGAGCAGTTCTTC. Translation: CASSEAQERSYNEQFF.

This clone appeared once. The chain combines TRBV7-9 with TRBJ1-3, with 8 bases aligning to TRBD1. This CDR3 region has 17 residues. Looked up from germline, CDR1 is SEHNR and CDR2 is FQNEAQ (reference sequence). The V and J ends lost 2 bases and 3 bases, in that order; junction bases with no gene match: 9. The CDR3 sequence is CASSLIAGGGYGNTIYF. DNA of the CDR3: TGTGCCAGCAGCTTAATTGCAGGGGGCGGCTATGGAAACACCATATATTTT. Supplemented by reference TRBV7-9 and TRBJ1-3, the full variable domain reads DTGVSQNPRHKITKRGQNVTFRCDPISEHNRLYWYRQTLGQGPEFLTYFQNEAQLEKSRLLSDRFSAERPKGSFSTLEIQRTEQGDSAMYLCASSLIAGGGYGNTIYFGEGSWLTVV.

The J gene is TRBJ1-2, the V gene TRBV30, with a possible D match to TRBD1 (5 bases). The germline gives CDR1 GTSNPN, CDR2 SVGIG (reference sequence). Trimming pared 0 bases from V and 0 bases from J, leaving 17 bases between. CDR3 length equals 17 residues. CDR3 amino acids: CAWSVKGSSTANYGYTF. The CDR3 DNA follows: TGTGCCTGGAGTGTGAAGGGGTCTTCGACAGCTAACTATGGCTACACCTTC.

The chain is built from TRBV7-2 and TRBJ1-2, with D perhaps matching TRBD1 (6 bases). Trimming took 3 bases from V and 5 from J, leaving 10 bases between them. The CDR3 has 13 residues. Per the germline V gene, CDR1 is SGHTA and CDR2 is FQGNSA. The CDR3 here is CASSFDRIYGYTF. The CDR3, as DNA: TGTGCCAGCAGCTTCGACAGGATTTATGGCTACACCTTC.

This clone was seen only a few times. This sequence joins TRBV7-8 and TRBJ2-3; TRBD1 matches 8 bases. The CDR3 spans 15 residues. Germline CDR1 reads SGHVS; CDR2 reads FQNEAQ. V gave up 5 bases and J gave up 5 bases; unmatched junction bases: 9. The CDR3 nucleotides are TGTGCCAGCAGCAAGAGGACAGGGCGGGGAGATACGCAGTATTTT. It encodes CASSKRTGRGDTQYF.

The V gene is TRBV19, the J gene TRBJ1-4; possible D gene TRBD1, 6 bases. Germline CDR1 reads LNHDA; CDR2 reads SQIVND (reference sequence). The CDR3 extends over 13 amino acids. The V gene lost 3 bases and the J gene lost 7 bases, with 9 bases spanning the gap. In DNA form, the CDR3 reads TGTGCCAGTAGTATTGGCAGGGGTGAAAAACTGTTTTTT. Protein product: CASSIGRGEKLFF.